This T cell receptor beta chain was sequenced in a study of CD8 T cells in ankylosing spondylitis. Trimming pared 5 bases from V and 4 bases from J, leaving 13 bases between. Germline loops: CDR1 SGHTA, CDR2 FQGNSA. This CDR3 contains 14 residues. In this sample, this clonotype turned up many times. The target antigen is unknown. Each TCR beta library was made by quantitative 5'-RACE that incorporated molecular barcodes. TCRdb reprocessed the 5' RACE reads via MiXCR and lists one record per CDR3 protein. The data hold 30,000 to 45,000 distinct CDR3 sequences, with 6% observed a single time. Findings of the study overall: Disease-associated clones were reportedly significantly overrepresented in matched ankylosing spondylitis synovial fluid. A TCR beta motif of roughly 8 highly homologous variants appeared characteristic of ankylosing spondylitis blood. Disease-linked clones were found to be CD8+ and relatively rare in peripheral blood.

This TCR derives from a male donor with ankylosing spondylitis or in good health (not recorded which). The sequenced sample consisted of blood, either unsorted or a sorted T cell fraction (not recorded which). J is TRBJ2-3 and V is TRBV7-2, with D unclear. The CDR3 region has the DNA TGTGCCAGCAGCAAACGAGATGGGGCAGATACGCAGTATTTT. It yields the protein CASSKRDGADTQYF.